A single sample is the source of the 7 T cell receptor beta chains below, sequenced in a study of cytomegalovirus exposure and HLA in healthy donors (TCRdb year 2017). The receptor library was made with the immunoSEQ multiplex PCR assay. A mixture of 60 forward primers for TCR Vbeta segments and 13 reverse primers for TCR Jbeta segments was used in the multiplex PCR. This is the immuneACCESS table as TCRdb keeps it, with only in-frame sequences that have V and J called. A part of the clones is gone; compared with another copy, unresolved V genes explain less than half, and the rest is unexplained. The sample profile shows about 110,000 clones; around three quarters of them were found once. The top ten clones comprise approximately 1.2% of the sample. Specimen: PBMCs. The source is a woman aged 30 to 39 in good health and CMV-seronegative.

In its sample, this clone was seen a few times. The rearrangement joins TRBV5-1 to TRBJ2-7; possibly TRBD2 for D (5 bases). CDR1 and CDR2 (germline): SGHRS, YFSETQ. V lost 5 bases and J lost 7, with 25 bases in between. The CDR3 consists of 16 residues. CDR3 bases: TGCGCCAGCAGTCCGGGGATTTCCATTTCGATTGGGGAGCAGTACTTC. Translated, it gives CASSPGISISIGEQYF.

V gene TRBV6-6 combines with J gene TRBJ2-1, with D possibly TRBD1 on 5 matching bases. The germline CDR1 and CDR2 sequences are MNHNY and SVGAGI (reference sequence). Between the trimmed V and J ends, which lost 7 bases and 2 bases, there was a span of 6 bases. CDR3 size: 12 residues. CDR3 sequence reads: CASKTAYNEQFF. The CDR3 nucleotides are TGTGCCAGCAAGACAGCCTACAATGAGCAGTTCTTC.

The chain is built from TRBV5-5 and TRBJ1-2; D gene unclear. Trimming left V 4 bases short and J 4 bases short, with 14 bases between. This CDR3 contains 14 residues. Germline V gene data show CDR1 as SGHKS and CDR2 as YYEKEE (reference sequence). CDR3 nucleotide sequence: TGTGCCAGCAGCCTCAAGATCGTCAGCTATGGCTACACCTTC. Translating gives CASSLKIVSYGYTF. The whole variable domain, filled in from reference TRBV5-5 and TRBJ1-2, reads DAGVTQSPTHLIKTRGQQVTLRCSPISGHKSVSWYQQVLGQGPQFIFQYYEKEERGRGNFPDRFSARQFPNYSSELNVNALLLGDSALYLCASSLKIVSYGYTFGSGTRLTVV.

The chain is built from TRBV29-1 and TRBJ2-1, with TRBD2 identical over 8 bases. Trimming took 3 bases from V and 6 from J; bases not matched to a gene: 7. The CDR3 consists of 14 residues. CDR1 and CDR2 from the germline V gene are SQVTM and ANQGSEA. The CDR3 DNA is TGCAGCGTTGATGCCAGCGGGAGTCGCAATGAGCAGTTCTTC. Its protein is CSVDASGSRNEQFF.

V is TRBV5-6 and J is TRBJ2-7; 9 bases fit TRBD1. There are 14 residues in the CDR3. V trimming: 3 bases; J trimming: 4 bases; junction bases outside the gene matches: 5. The germline CDR1 and CDR2 sequences are SGHDT and YYEEEE. The CDR3 reads CASSWGQGGYEQYF. Here the CDR3 DNA reads TGTGCCAGCAGCTGGGGACAGGGAGGGTACGAGCAGTACTTC.

The V call is TRBV6-5, the J call TRBJ2-7, with TRBD1 matching 8 bases. Trimming took 2 bases from V and 5 from J; bases not matched to a gene: 8. CDR3 length: 15 amino acids. Germline V gene lookup returns CDR1 MNHEY and CDR2 SVGAGI. The CDR3 spells CASSYGDRGMDEQYF. The CDR3 bases are TGTGCCAGCAGTTACGGCGACAGGGGAATGGACGAGCAGTACTTC.

This clone was recorded many times. The V gene is TRBV6-6, the J gene TRBJ1-6, with D perhaps matching TRBD1 (6 bases). The V end was cut by 7 bases, the J end by 5 bases, with 15 bases between. Germline CDR1 and CDR2: MNHNY and SVGAGI (reference sequence). The length of the CDR3 is 15 residues. For the CDR3, the DNA is TGTGCCAGCAACCTAATGGACAGAAATAATTCACCCCTCCACTTT. Protein: CASNLMDRNNSPLHF.